The rows below give T cell receptor beta chains drawn from one sample of a study of T cell repertoires in cytomegalovirus infection. One entry per CDR3 protein, called by TCRdb with MiXCR from the reads. The sample has more than 500,000 distinct CDR3 sequences, about 17% seen once. The sequenced sample was CD8+ T cells from PBMCs. Receptors originate from a human donor in good health (CMV status not recorded). Some clones in this sample may be carry-over from other donors' samples. CDR3s include the opening cysteine and the closing phenylalanine or tryptophan. The D gene is left open where the match is weak. Expanded clones get a size class; other rows say once, few or many, or leave the size out.

length: 13
D: .
V: TRBV20-1
size: few
J: TRBJ2-7
CDR3: CSARDPASYEQYF
DNA: TGCAGTGCTAGAGATCCTGCCTCCTACGAGCAGTACTTC

length: 14
D: .
V: TRBV2
size: many
J: TRBJ2-1
CDR3: CASGPGFSGDEQFF
DNA: TGTGCCAGCGGGCCGGGTTTCTCGGGCGATGAGCAGTTCTTC

length: 16
D: .
V: TRBV9
size: few
J: TRBJ2-1
CDR3: CASSPPTGTDYNEQFF
DNA: TGTGCCAGCAGCCCTCCGACAGGAACGGATTACAATGAGCAGTTCTTC

length: 14
D: .
V: TRBV28
size: .
J: TRBJ1-4
CDR3: CASSPVRKNEKLFF
DNA: TGTGCCAGCAGCCCCGTACGAAAGAACGAAAAACTGTTTTTT

length: 16
D: .
V: TRBV7-9
size: many
J: TRBJ2-1
CDR3: CASSPLWAVEGNEQFF
DNA: TGTGCCAGCAGCCCGCTCTGGGCAGTCGAAGGTAATGAGCAGTTCTTC

length: 12
D: TRBD1
V: TRBV12-5
size: few
J: TRBJ2-1
CDR3: CASGTGDNEQFF
DNA: TGTGCTAGTGGGACAGGGGACAATGAGCAGTTCTTC

length: 14
D: TRBD1
V: TRBV27
size: .
J: TRBJ2-7
CDR3: CASSPGTGNNEQYF
DNA: TGTGCCAGCAGTCCGGGGACAGGGAACAACGAGCAGTACTTC

length: 19
D: TRBD2
V: TRBV7-8
size: many
J: TRBJ2-1
CDR3: CASSDQLAGGPPFGNEQFF
DNA: TGTGCCAGCAGCGATCAACTAGCGGGAGGGCCCCCCTTCGGCAATGAGCAGTTCTTC

length: 15
D: .
V: TRBV4-1
size: .
J: TRBJ1-2
CDR3: CASSQDLAGGGGYTF
DNA: TGCGCCAGCAGCCAAGATCTGGCGGGAGGTGGTGGCTACACCTTC

length: 15
D: .
V: TRBV11-2
size: many
J: TRBJ2-7
CDR3: CASSLEVGRLREQYF
DNA: TGTGCCAGCAGCTTAGAAGTAGGTAGATTACGCGAGCAGTACTTC

length: 15
D: TRBD2
V: TRBV20-1
size: .
J: TRBJ2-7
CDR3: CSLLAGDGPSYEQYF
DNA: TGCAGCCTACTAGCGGGAGATGGCCCCTCCTACGAGCAGTACTTC

length: 15
D: .
V: TRBV13
size: few
J: TRBJ1-6
CDR3: CASSPTRGRDSPLHF
DNA: TGTGCCAGCAGCCCCACAAGGGGACGGGATTCACCCCTCCACTTT

length: 17
D: TRBD1
V: TRBV11-2
size: .
J: TRBJ2-7
CDR3: CARSLDSTGGSTYEQYF
DNA: TGTGCGAGAAGCTTAGACTCGACAGGGGGCTCGACCTACGAGCAGTACTTC

length: 15
D: TRBD1
V: TRBV27
size: .
J: TRBJ2-1
CDR3: CASSYSGTGGNEQFF
DNA: TGTGCCAGCAGTTACAGCGGGACAGGGGGCAATGAGCAGTTCTTC

length: 14
D: .
V: TRBV11-2
size: .
J: TRBJ1-1
CDR3: CASSTSPPNGEAFF
DNA: TGTGCCAGCAGCACCTCCCCACCCAACGGTGAAGCTTTCTTT

length: 13
D: TRBD2
V: TRBV6-5
size: .
J: TRBJ2-1
CDR3: CASRERGHNEQFF
DNA: TGTGCCAGTAGGGAGCGGGGCCACAATGAGCAGTTCTTC

length: 15
D: .
V: TRBV7-6
size: many
J: TRBJ2-1
CDR3: CASSLEQVAHNEQFF
DNA: TGTGCCAGCAGCTTAGAACAGGTCGCTCACAATGAGCAGTTCTTC

length: 19
D: .
V: TRBV7-9
size: few
J: TRBJ2-1
CDR3: CASSLAKARTFYPHNEQFF
DNA: TGTGCCAGCAGCTTAGCCAAAGCCCGGACCTTCTACCCCCACAATGAGCAGTTCTTC

length: 12
D: .
V: TRBV4-1
size: .
J: TRBJ1-1
CDR3: CASSQRGREAFF
DNA: TGCGCCAGCAGCCAAAGAGGCAGGGAAGCTTTCTTT

length: 15
D: .
V: TRBV29-1
size: many
J: TRBJ1-1
CDR3: CSVEDREGWDTEAFF
DNA: TGCAGCGTTGAAGATCGCGAGGGGTGGGACACTGAAGCTTTCTTT

length: 16
D: TRBD2
V: TRBV6-2/TRBV6-3
size: few
J: TRBJ2-2
CDR3: CASSPLAGGSTGELFF
DNA: TGTGCCAGCAGTCCTTTAGCGGGGGGTTCCACCGGGGAGCTGTTTTTT

length: 15
D: .
V: TRBV11-2
size: many
J: TRBJ1-2
CDR3: CASSLRAGSVYGYTF
DNA: TGTGCCAGCAGCTTAAGGGCAGGGTCAGTCTATGGCTACACCTTC

length: 14
D: .
V: TRBV19
size: few
J: TRBJ2-3
CDR3: CASSKRGNKDTQYF
DNA: TGTGCCAGTAGTAAAAGGGGAAACAAGGATACGCAGTATTTT

length: 17
D: .
V: TRBV12-3/TRBV12-4
size: many
J: TRBJ1-2
CDR3: CASSPTTPPPFNYGYTF
DNA: TGTGCCAGCAGTCCAACTACGCCCCCACCCTTTAACTATGGCTACACCTTC

length: 17
D: .
V: TRBV27
size: many
J: TRBJ2-7
CDR3: CASSPNPPPAFTYEQYF
DNA: TGTGCCAGCAGCCCAAACCCCCCCCCCGCTTTTACCTACGAGCAGTACTTC

length: 17
D: .
V: TRBV6-5
size: .
J: TRBJ1-2
CDR3: CASSLTGSVSANYGYTF
DNA: TGTGCCAGCAGTCTTACAGGATCAGTCTCTGCTAACTATGGCTACACCTTC

length: 15
D: .
V: TRBV6-1
size: many
J: TRBJ1-2
CDR3: CASSEAGYLFYGYTF
DNA: TGTGCCAGCAGTGAAGCTGGTTATCTGTTCTATGGCTACACCTTC

length: 18
D: TRBD2
V: TRBV28
size: .
J: TRBJ2-3
CDR3: CASSPYHSGLGGTDTQYF
DNA: TGTGCCAGCAGTCCTTACCATTCAGGACTAGGAGGCACAGATACGCAGTATTTT

length: 13
D: .
V: TRBV20-1
size: .
J: TRBJ2-1
CDR3: CSARTSSYNEQFF
DNA: TGCAGTGCTAGGACTAGCTCCTACAATGAGCAGTTCTTC

length: 15
D: TRBD2
V: TRBV7-6
size: many
J: TRBJ2-1
CDR3: CASSLESGINNEQFF
DNA: TGTGCCAGCAGCTTAGAAAGCGGGATAAACAATGAGCAGTTCTTC

length: 17
D: TRBD2
V: TRBV7-9
size: many
J: TRBJ2-3
CDR3: CASSSRTSGIYTDTQYF
DNA: TGTGCCAGCAGCTCCCGGACTAGCGGGATCTACACAGATACGCAGTATTTT

length: 12
D: .
V: TRBV24-1
size: few
J: TRBJ2-1
CDR3: CATSDLYGEQFF
DNA: TGTGCCACCAGTGACCTATATGGTGAGCAGTTCTTC

length: 16
D: .
V: TRBV30
size: few
J: TRBJ2-7
CDR3: CAWSVGPRAATFEQYF
DNA: TGTGCCTGGAGTGTAGGCCCCAGGGCCGCGACGTTCGAGCAGTACTTC

length: 15
D: .
V: TRBV28
size: few
J: TRBJ2-4
CDR3: CASKRDAGRKNIQYF
DNA: TGTGCCAGCAAAAGGGACGCAGGACGAAAAAACATTCAGTACTTC

length: 13
D: TRBD2
V: TRBV20-1
size: .
J: TRBJ2-7
CDR3: CSATGALAGDGYF
DNA: TGCAGTGCAACCGGGGCGCTAGCGGGAGACGGGTACTTC

length: 13
D: .
V: TRBV15
size: few
J: TRBJ1-3
CDR3: CATSLPHGNTIYF
DNA: TGTGCCACCAGCCTCCCTCACGGAAACACCATATATTTT

length: 14
D: .
V: TRBV12-3/TRBV12-4
size: many
J: TRBJ1-4
CDR3: CASRTDRDNEKLFF
DNA: TGTGCCAGCAGAACGGACAGAGACAATGAAAAACTGTTTTTT

length: 14
D: .
V: TRBV6-6
size: many
J: TRBJ1-2
CDR3: CASPKPTGLRGYTF
DNA: TGTGCCAGCCCGAAACCTACAGGTCTTCGAGGCTACACCTTC

length: 12
D: .
V: TRBV28
size: few
J: TRBJ1-4
CDR3: CASSPVGEKLFF
DNA: TGTGCCAGCAGTCCCGTAGGGGAAAAACTGTTTTTT

length: 13
D: .
V: TRBV27
size: many
J: TRBJ2-3
CDR3: CASSLSITDTQYF
DNA: TGTGCCAGCAGTTTATCGATCACAGATACGCAGTATTTT

length: 15
D: TRBD2
V: TRBV3-1
size: few
J: TRBJ2-1
CDR3: CASSLTSGSADEQFF
DNA: TGTGCCAGCAGCCTTACTAGCGGGAGCGCCGATGAGCAGTTCTTC

length: 16
D: TRBD1
V: TRBV11-2
size: few
J: TRBJ1-1
CDR3: CASSLWASGGDTEAFF
DNA: TGTGCCAGCAGCTTATGGGCCTCAGGGGGAGACACTGAAGCTTTCTTT

length: 13
D: .
V: TRBV19
size: many
J: TRBJ2-7
CDR3: CASISPDSYEQYF
DNA: TGTGCCAGTATCTCGCCCGACTCCTACGAGCAGTACTTC

length: 16
D: .
V: TRBV27
size: few
J: TRBJ2-1
CDR3: CASSSLTSDSYNEQFF
DNA: TGTGCCAGCAGTTCCCTTACATCCGACTCCTACAATGAGCAGTTCTTC

length: 14
D: TRBD2
V: TRBV29-1
size: .
J: TRBJ2-2
CDR3: CSVGGGANTGELFF
DNA: TGCAGCGTTGGGGGGGGGGCGAACACCGGGGAGCTGTTTTTT

length: 20
D: TRBD2
V: TRBV28
size: many
J: TRBJ2-1
CDR3: CASSLYGLAGARPGANEQFF
DNA: TGTGCCAGCAGTTTATACGGACTAGCGGGAGCTCGCCCCGGGGCCAATGAGCAGTTCTTC

length: 16
D: .
V: TRBV28
size: .
J: TRBJ1-1
CDR3: CASSLRDTLWYTEAFF
DNA: TGTGCCAGCAGTTTAAGGGACACCCTCTGGTACACTGAAGCTTTCTTT

length: 15
D: .
V: TRBV15
size: .
J: TRBJ2-1
CDR3: CATSREARAGNEQFF
DNA: TGTGCCACCAGCAGAGAGGCTAGAGCTGGAAATGAGCAGTTCTTC

length: 14
D: .
V: TRBV20-1
size: few
J: TRBJ1-1
CDR3: CSAQPRPMNTEAFF
DNA: TGCAGTGCCCAACCGCGGCCGATGAACACTGAAGCTTTCTTT

length: 15
D: TRBD1
V: TRBV18
size: .
J: TRBJ1-1
CDR3: CASLPNRGWNTEAFF
DNA: TGTGCCAGCCTCCCTAACAGGGGGTGGAACACTGAAGCTTTCTTT

length: 15
D: TRBD1
V: TRBV20-1
size: .
J: TRBJ2-4
CDR3: CSARGKGGPQNIQYF
DNA: TGCAGTGCTAGGGGGAAAGGGGGCCCCCAAAACATTCAGTACTTC

length: 12
D: .
V: TRBV10-3
size: few
J: TRBJ2-7
CDR3: CATRDPTYEQYF
DNA: TGTGCCACTAGGGACCCGACCTACGAGCAGTACTTC